This T cell receptor (beta chain) was observed in a study of shared clonotypes between healthy human individuals. This clone has just a few counts. Antigen: not known. Trimming cost V 3 bases and J 7 bases, with 13 bases left between them. CDR3 length equals 14 residues. The V gene's germline CDR1 is MDHEN and CDR2 SYDVKM. Measured with immunoSEQ multiplex PCR; TCRdb has only the in-frame clones, and not every one. In the table there are around 1.1 million clones, 70% to 80% of which are singletons. General study results and limits: Several donors showed sharing of approximately 4.7% of naive CD4 clonotypes.

Sequenced material: memory CD4+ T cells from PBMCs. As to subset: CD45RA-negative fraction. The clonotype originates from a man younger than 30 in good health. Some clones in this sample may be carry-over from other donors' samples. This chain uses TRBV28 with TRBJ1-3; possibly TRBD1 for D (5 bases). The CDR3 here is CASSLGREANTIYF. The CDR3 bases are TGTGCCAGCAGTTTGGGCAGGGAGGCGAACACCATATATTTT.